Below, 28 T cell receptor beta chains from the same sample are listed, as sequenced in a study of blood T cell repertoires in COVID-19 (TCRdb year 2020). The protocol used for the library was the immunoSEQ multiplex PCR assay. TCRdb provides this immuneACCESS table in a form limited to in-frame rearrangements. Some clones are lacking; in checked studies, under half of them reflect an unresolved V gene, and why the rest are absent is not known. The sample includes some 98,000 clones, with about 80% observed a single time. 11% of the sample goes to the ten largest clones. The sample was peripheral blood. The source of these receptors is a man aged 70-80 years with active or convalescent COVID-19.

This clone appeared a single time. J is TRBJ2-3 and V is TRBV3-1 (or the pseudogene TRBV3-2); perhaps TRBD2 as D (6 bases). CDR1 and CDR2 (germline): LGHDT, YNNKEL (reference sequence). The CDR3 sequence is 16 residues long. Trimming shortened V by 0 bases and J by 2 bases, and 12 bases separated the two germline ends. This chain's CDR3 is CASSQDRRGNTDTQYF. The CDR3, as DNA: TGTGCCAGCAGCCAAGATCGGCGGGGTAACACAGATACGCAGTATTTT.

The V call is TRBV29-1, the J call TRBJ2-6; D not certain. The V and J ends lost 3 bases and 0 bases respectively, with 12 bases between them. The CDR3 sequence is 16 residues long. Germline V gene sequence: CDR1 SQVTM, CDR2 ANQGSEA. The CDR3, as DNA: TGCAGCGTTGAGAGCGTAACCTACTCTGGGGCCAACGTCCTGACTTTC. Its protein is CSVESVTYSGANVLTF.

This clone was recorded a few times. This chain uses TRBV14 with TRBJ2-3; 8 bases map to TRBD1. Germline loops: CDR1 SGHDN, CDR2 FVKESK. The CDR3 spans 15 residues. J was trimmed by 3 bases and V by 1 base; bases with no gene match: 3. The CDR3 loop is CASSQAHRGTDTQYF. CDR3 DNA: TGTGCCAGCAGCCAAGCCCACAGGGGGACAGATACGCAGTATTTT. Using reference TRBV14 and TRBJ2-3 for the parts outside the CDR3, the full variable domain is EAGVTQFPSHSVIEKGQTVTLRCDPISGHDNLYWYRRVMGKEIKFLLHFVKESKQDESGMPNNRFLAERTGGTYSTLKVQPAELEDSGVYFCASSQAHRGTDTQYFGPGTRLTVL.

The chain carries TRBV11-3 and TRBJ2-5, with D perhaps matching TRBD2 (6 bases). With 3 bases removed from V and 5 bases from J, the gap between germline ends came to 16 bases. Germline V lookup: CDR1 SGHNT, CDR2 YENEEA. This CDR3 has 15 amino acids. CDR3 sequence (DNA): TGTGCCAGCAGCTTTATGGGGGGTTCCGGGGAGACCCAGTACTTC. This encodes CASSFMGGSGETQYF.

V gene TRBV5-1 combines with J gene TRBJ2-2; 8 positions agree with TRBD1. Germline V lookup: CDR1 SGHRS, CDR2 YFSETQ. The CDR3 has 16 amino acids. The V segment lost 1 base and the J segment 4 bases; nucleotides outside the gene matches: 6. The CDR3 bases are TGCGCCAGCAGCTTGTTGCAGGGGGCGTCCACCGGGGAGCTGTTTTTT. Translating it yields CASSLLQGASTGELFF.

The J gene is TRBJ2-5, the V gene TRBV2, with 7 bases fitting TRBD1. Unmatched junction bases numbered 3, after V lost 10 bases and J lost 1 base. CDR3 length equals 12 residues. Looked up from germline, CDR1 is SNHLY and CDR2 is FYNNEI. For the CDR3, the DNA is TGTGCCACGGGGACAGTCCAAGAGACCCAGTACTTC. Encoded protein: CATGTVQETQYF.

This clone was counted once. This rearrangement joins TRBV4-1 to TRBJ2-5; perhaps TRBD1 as D (6 bases). Germline lookup yields CDR1 MGHRA and CDR2 YSYEKL. This CDR3 comprises 15 residues. V shed 5 bases and J shed 5 bases, with 18 bases lying between them. The CDR3 DNA is TGCGCCAGCAGCACCCAGGGGTCTGGATTGGAGACCCAGTACTTC. This codes for CASSTQGSGLETQYF.

The chain carries TRBV10-3 and TRBJ1-2; D perhaps matches TRBD1 (6 bases). The CDR3 is made up of 14 amino acids. The germline V gene has CDR1 ENHRY and CDR2 SYGVKD. Trimming stripped 2 bases from V and 2 bases from J, with 9 bases between. The CDR3 nucleotides read TGTGCCATCAGTGAGGGGGGCAGAAACTATGGCTACACCTTC. Protein product: CAISEGGRNYGYTF.

J is TRBJ2-5 and V is TRBV5-1, with D maybe TRBD2 (5 bases). This CDR3 spans 15 amino acids. Germline loops: CDR1 SGHRS, CDR2 YFSETQ. V lost 1 base, J lost 5 bases, and 15 bases lay in between. The DNA for the CDR3 is TGCGCCAGCAGCTTGACAGCAGACCGCGGGGAGACCCAGTACTTC. Its translation is CASSLTADRGETQYF.

J is TRBJ1-1 and V is TRBV6-5, with TRBD1 matching over 9 bases. The CDR3 has 14 residues. The germline gives CDR1 MNHEY, CDR2 SVGAGI. The ends lost 0 bases at V and 10 bases at J; junction bases unmatched: 6. The CDR3 coding sequence is TGTGCCAGCAGTTACTCGGGACAGGGCAGTGGAGCTTTCTTT. It specifies CASSYSGQGSGAFF.

A note on this clone: An end of the junction does not agree with germline; a read error may underlie this. V is TRBV2 and J is TRBJ1-3; unclear D gene. CDR3 length equals 11 residues. Germline lookup yields CDR1 SNHLY and CDR2 FYNNEI. The CDR3 DNA reads TGTGCCAGCAGCCGGGGAAACACTATATATTTT. It codes for CASSRGNTIYF. Complete variable domain (other parts from reference TRBV2 and TRBJ1-3): EPEVTQTPSHQVTQMGQEVILRCVPISNHLYFYWYRQILGQKVEFLVSFYNNEISEKSEIFDDQFSVERPDGSNFTLKIRSTKLEDSAMYFCASSRGNTIYFGEGSWLTVV.

This sequence joins TRBV7-9 and TRBJ1-2; D call uncertain. CDR3 length: 14 amino acids. Germline V lookup: CDR1 SEHNR, CDR2 FQNEAQ (reference sequence). Trimming pared 2 bases from V and 2 bases from J, leaving 9 bases between. CDR3 sequence (DNA): TGTGCCAGCAGCTTAATTATACAGAACTATGGCTACACCTTC. It specifies CASSLIIQNYGYTF.

The gene calls are TRBV7-2 and TRBJ2-1, with 13 bases fitting TRBD2. The trim removed 1 base at V and 10 bases at J, leaving 4 bases unmatched. The CDR3 has 15 amino acids. Germline lookup yields CDR1 SGHTA and CDR2 FQGNSA. As DNA, the CDR3 is TGTGCCAGCAGCTTAGTTCGGACTAGCGGGGGCGAGCAGTTCTTC. Protein sequence: CASSLVRTSGGEQFF.

The rearrangement links TRBV5-1 to TRBJ2-1; D gene uncertain. Trimming pared 1 base from V and 7 bases from J, leaving 9 bases between. There are 13 residues in the CDR3. Germline V gene lookup returns CDR1 SGHRS and CDR2 YFSETQ. In DNA, the CDR3 is TGCGCCAGCAGCTTGTCGGTTGTGAATGAGCAGTTCTTC. Translation: CASSLSVVNEQFF.

The CDR3 spells CATSKSGYNEKLFF. In DNA form, the CDR3 reads TGTGCCACCAGCAAGAGCGGATATAATGAAAAACTGTTTTTT. This chain joins TRBV15 and TRBJ1-4; D ambiguous. Per germline, CDR1 LNHNV and CDR2 YYDKDF (reference sequence). Trimming removed 4 bases at V and 4 bases at J, with 10 bases between. The CDR3 is 14 amino acids.

J is TRBJ1-4 and V is TRBV5-6; tentative D call: TRBD1 (5 bases). From germline, CDR1 is SGHDT and CDR2 YYEEEE. V was pared by 1 base and J by 2 bases, with 12 bases between. The CDR3 covers 16 residues. The CDR3 reads CASSLRQLGTNEKLFF. CDR3 bases: TGTGCCAGCAGCTTGCGACAGCTCGGCACTAATGAAAAACTGTTTTTT.

The chain is built from TRBV4-2 and TRBJ2-7; 7 bases match TRBD2. V was pared by 0 bases and J by 2 bases, with 4 bases of the junction left unmatched. The CDR3 contains 15 residues. In germline, CDR1 is LGHNA, CDR2 YNFKEQ. CDR3 nucleotides: TGTGCCAGCAGCCAAGATGGGGGGGGGACCTACGAGCAGTACTTC. This encodes CASSQDGGGTYEQYF.

The table lists this clone with a few counts. This chain links TRBV5-4 with TRBJ2-2, with TRBD1 as a possible D gene (5 bases). CDR1 SGHNT and CDR2 YYREEE come from the germline V gene (reference sequence). This CDR3 region has 17 residues. V was pared by 0 bases and J by 2 bases, with 14 bases between. CDR3 bases: TGTGCCAGCAGCTTGGACACTAAGGGGTTCAACACCGGGGAGCTGTTTTTT. Translating it yields CASSLDTKGFNTGELFF.

In its sample, this clone was seen once. The chain carries TRBV2 and TRBJ2-5; 7 bases fit TRBD2. Germline loops: CDR1 SNHLY, CDR2 FYNNEI. The CDR3 covers 14 residues. Trimming removed 6 bases from V and 7 bases from J; junction bases left unmatched: 11. The CDR3 is CASRGDFREGTQYF. The DNA for the CDR3 is TGTGCCAGCAGGGGAGATTTTAGGGAGGGGACCCAGTACTTC.

The J gene is TRBJ1-2, the V gene TRBV4-1, with 8 nucleotides matching TRBD1. With V trimmed by 1 base and J by 4 bases, 8 bases remained unmatched. The CDR3 has 16 residues. Germline CDR1 is MGHRA and CDR2 is YSYEKL. CDR3 in amino acids: CASSQAPGQALYGYTF. As DNA, the CDR3 is TGCGCCAGCAGCCAAGCGCCGGGACAGGCCCTCTATGGCTACACCTTC.

This clone was picked up a small number of times. The V and J genes are TRBV3-1 (or the pseudogene TRBV3-2) and TRBJ2-2; TRBD1 is a possible D gene (5 bases). Germline CDR1 and CDR2: LGHDT and YNNKEL (reference sequence). CDR3 length: 14 amino acids. The V gene lost 6 bases and the J gene lost 4 bases, with 12 bases spanning the gap. CDR3 sequence (DNA): TGTGCCAGCAGACAGACAGCGACCACCGGGGAGCTGTTTTTT. It specifies CASRQTATTGELFF.

Worth noting for this clone: No DNA is shown, since the ends of the CDR3 on it are uncertain; the CDR3 is the one TCRdb lists. This chain connects TRBV6-5 to TRBJ1-5. Termini included, the CDR3 measures 14 amino acids. Germline V lookup: CDR1 MNHEY, CDR2 SVGAGI. The CDR3 protein is CASILGAGGQPQHF.

In regard to this clone: The junction departs from the called germline gene at one end, perhaps through a read error. This chain links TRBV7-7 with TRBJ2-7; 13 bases are shared with TRBD2. Germline V gives CDR1 SSHAT, CDR2 FNYEAQ (reference sequence). This CDR3 contains 16 residues. The CDR3 protein is CASSLVTSGGTYEQYF. The DNA of the CDR3 is TGTGCTAGCAGCTTAGTGACTAGCGGGGGGACCTACGAGCAGTACTTC.

The gene calls are TRBV5-4 and TRBJ1-2, with D unclear. Germline loops: CDR1 SGHNT, CDR2 YYREEE (reference sequence). V was pared by 0 bases and J by 6 bases, with 9 bases between. The CDR3 length is 13 residues. In DNA form, the CDR3 reads TGTGCCAGCAGCTTGGCAGAGGGCCATGGCTACACCTTC. Encoded protein: CASSLAEGHGYTF.

The rearrangement joins TRBV3-1 (or the pseudogene TRBV3-2) to TRBJ1-2; 11 bases map to TRBD1. The junction had 3 bases not matched to a gene; V was cut back by 5 bases and J by 7 bases. Germline-derived CDR1 and CDR2 are LGHDT and YNNKEL (reference sequence). This CDR3 spans 13 amino acids. The CDR3 sequence is CASSWDRGSGYTF. DNA of the CDR3: TGTGCCAGCAGCTGGGACAGGGGGTCTGGCTACACCTTC.

The DNA for the CDR3 is TGCAGCGTTGGTAACCGGGACAGGGACCCCTACGAGCAGTACTTC. Amino acids: CSVGNRDRDPYEQYF. V is TRBV29-1 and J is TRBJ2-7, with 9 positions matching TRBD1. CDR1 SQVTM and CDR2 ANQGSEA come from the germline V gene. CDR3 length: 15 residues. Trimming cost V 4 bases and J 2 bases; bases outside gene matches: 9.

The chain has TRBV29-1 and TRBJ1-2; D might be TRBD1 (6 bases). Germline V lookup: CDR1 SQVTM, CDR2 ANQGSEA. Trimming shortened V by 7 bases and J by 5 bases, and 17 bases separated the two germline ends. This CDR3 has 13 residues. This chain's CDR3 is CSGKGGIGYGYTF. The CDR3 DNA sequence: TGCAGCGGGAAAGGGGGAATAGGGTATGGCTACACCTTC.

V and J are TRBV10-3 and TRBJ2-7, with 9 positions matching TRBD2. V trimming: 0 bases; J trimming: 3 bases; junction bases outside the gene matches: 9. The germline V gene encodes CDR1 ENHRY and CDR2 SYGVKD. There are 17 residues in the CDR3. The CDR3 DNA sequence: TGTGCCATCAGTGAGTCGCCTCTGCTAGCGGGGAACTACGAGCAGTACTTC. It yields the protein CAISESPLLAGNYEQYF.